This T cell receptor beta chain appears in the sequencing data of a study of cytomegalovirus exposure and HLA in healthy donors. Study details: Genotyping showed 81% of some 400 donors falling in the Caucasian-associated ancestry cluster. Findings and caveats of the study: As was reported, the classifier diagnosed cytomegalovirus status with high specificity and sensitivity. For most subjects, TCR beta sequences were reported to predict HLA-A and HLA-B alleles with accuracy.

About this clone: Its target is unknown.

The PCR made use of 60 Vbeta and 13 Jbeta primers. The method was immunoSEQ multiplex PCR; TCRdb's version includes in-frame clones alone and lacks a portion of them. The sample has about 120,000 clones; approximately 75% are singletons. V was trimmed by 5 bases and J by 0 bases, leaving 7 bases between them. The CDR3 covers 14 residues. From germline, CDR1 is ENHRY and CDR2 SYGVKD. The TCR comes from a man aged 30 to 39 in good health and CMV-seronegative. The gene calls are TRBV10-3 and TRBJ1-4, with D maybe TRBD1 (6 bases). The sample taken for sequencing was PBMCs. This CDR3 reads CAISPGATNEKLFF. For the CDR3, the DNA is TGTGCCATCAGTCCAGGGGCAACTAATGAAAAACTGTTTTTT.